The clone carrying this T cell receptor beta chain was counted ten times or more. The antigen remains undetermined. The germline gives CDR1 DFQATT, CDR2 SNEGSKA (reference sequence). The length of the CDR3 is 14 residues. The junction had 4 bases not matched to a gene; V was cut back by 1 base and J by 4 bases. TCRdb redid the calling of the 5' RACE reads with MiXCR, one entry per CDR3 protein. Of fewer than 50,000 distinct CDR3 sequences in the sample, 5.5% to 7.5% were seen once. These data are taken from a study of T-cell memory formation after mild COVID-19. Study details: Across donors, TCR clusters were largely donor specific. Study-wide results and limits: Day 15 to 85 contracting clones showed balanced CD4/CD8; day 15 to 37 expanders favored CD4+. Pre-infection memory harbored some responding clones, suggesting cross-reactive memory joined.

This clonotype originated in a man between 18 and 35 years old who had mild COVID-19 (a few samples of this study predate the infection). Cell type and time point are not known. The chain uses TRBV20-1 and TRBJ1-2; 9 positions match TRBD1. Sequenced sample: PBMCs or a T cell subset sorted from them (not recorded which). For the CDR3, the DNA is TGCAGTGCTAGAGTTACAGGGGGCGGCTATGGCTACACCTTC. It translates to CSARVTGGGYGYTF.